These T cell receptor beta chains were read from a single sample in a study of monozygotic twins with inflammatory bowel disease. For each CDR3 protein, TCRdb gives one entry from its re-call of the 5' RACE reads, without DNA. Listed are about 380,000 distinct CDR3 sequences; 2% to 3% falls within the top ten. The sequenced sample consisted of blood. Receptors originate from a human donor with ulcerative colitis or Crohn's disease, or a healthy co-twin of an affected twin (not recorded which). The CDR3 runs from the conserved cysteine through the conserved F or W.

15	TRBV19	TRBJ1-4	CASSKGPQGSRKLFF
18	TRBV6-5	TRBJ1-2	CASSYWGSDSRANYGYTF
14	TRBV6-5	TRBJ1-1	CASSYGTHRQEAFF
16	TRBV6-5	TRBJ2-7	CASSYSSRGSSYEQYF
13	TRBV29-1	TRBJ2-4	CSVGGDQRDIQYF
14	TRBV4-2	TRBJ2-3	CASSQGSGTDTQYF
16	TRBV14	TRBJ2-1	CASSQDPGARHNEQFF
13	TRBV4-3	TRBJ2-1	CASSLTMPNEQFF
14	TRBV6-2/TRBV6-3	TRBJ2-7	CASSLSQESYEQYF
19	TRBV30	TRBJ2-1	CAWTSPGLAGGRTYNEQFF
15	TRBV12-3/TRBV12-4	TRBJ2-7	CASSSRDFLTYEQYF
15	TRBV6-5	TRBJ2-7	CASSFDRGSSYEQYF
14	TRBV20-1	TRBJ2-1	CSARPLAGNNEQFF
15	TRBV7-6	TRBJ2-7	CASSFKGGRAYEQYF
15	TRBV7-9	TRBJ1-5	CASSSTGPSNQPQHF
14	TRBV20-1	TRBJ2-2	CSAPRRGNTGELFF
12	TRBV19	TRBJ2-5	CASSRMKETQYF
15	TRBV7-9	TRBJ1-6	CASSLMTDSNSPLHF
16	TRBV10-3	TRBJ2-5	CAISEGGQGEQETQYF
13	TRBV27	TRBJ2-3	CASSLFGGDTQYF